Shown below are 10 T cell receptor beta chains from a single sample sequenced in a study of T cells in Graves' hyperthyroidism and ophthalmopathy. Authors of the study amplified TCR beta CDR3 regions from RNA transcripts. During a first-round RT-PCR of the TCR CDR3, the HTBI primer set was used. TCRdb ran MiXCR on the multiplex PCR reads and lists one entry per CDR3 protein. The sample yields around 700,000 distinct CDR3 sequences, approximately 18% seen once. The sample was blood. Source of these receptors: a woman aged 50 to 60 with Graves' hyperthyroidism that later progressed to Graves' ophthalmopathy.

This clonotype was seen a handful of times. V and J are TRBV27 and TRBJ2-1, with 7 bases aligning to TRBD1. Per the germline V gene, CDR1 is MNHEY and CDR2 is SMNVEV (reference sequence). CDR3 length: 14 amino acids. V shed 5 bases, J shed 5 bases, and the junction held 6 bases outside the gene matches. This CDR3 is CASSTGDSNNEQFF. DNA for the CDR3: TGTGCCAGCAGTACAGGGGACAGCAACAATGAGCAGTTCTTC.

This clonotype occurred a few times. V and J are TRBV15 and TRBJ1-5; D remains ambiguous. Germline V CDR1 and CDR2: LNHNV, YYDKDF (reference sequence). The CDR3 length is 13 residues. V gave up 6 bases and J gave up 0 bases, with 6 bases separating them. CDR3 residues: CATRPYSNQPQHF. The CDR3 DNA reads as TGTGCCACCAGGCCGTATAGCAATCAGCCCCAGCATTTT.

This clonotype has more than one count but fewer than ten. V usage is TRBV6-5 and J usage is TRBJ2-2; 7 bases fit TRBD1. The germline CDR1 and CDR2 sequences are MNHEY and SVGAGI. With 0 bases clipped from V and 4 bases from J, the junction kept 5 bases outside the gene matches. The CDR3 has 16 amino acids. The CDR3 DNA reads TGTGCCAGCAGTTACTCGCTGACAGGGCCCACCGGGGAGCTGTTTTTT. Translated: CASSYSLTGPTGELFF.

This chain uses TRBV10-1 with TRBJ1-1; D is unresolved. This CDR3 contains 12 residues. Trimming stripped 3 bases from V and 1 base from J, with 3 bases between. CDR1 is WNHNN, CDR2 SYGVQD, per germline (reference sequence). CDR3 DNA sequence: TGCGCCAGCAGTGAATGGAACACTGAAGCTTTCTTT. Translating it yields CASSEWNTEAFF.

This clonotype occurred many times. V usage is TRBV6-2 or TRBV6-3 and J usage is TRBJ1-5, with a possible D match to TRBD1 (5 bases). CDR1 is MNHEY, CDR2 SVGEGT, per germline. CDR3 size: 15 residues. The V end was cut by 0 bases, the J end by 5 bases, with 11 bases between. The chain's CDR3 is CASSYSRDGYQPQHF. CDR3 nucleotide sequence: TGTGCCAGCAGTTACTCGAGGGACGGGTATCAGCCCCAGCATTTT.

This clonotype was detected many times. The rearrangement links TRBV6-1 to TRBJ2-7, with D perhaps given as TRBD1 or TRBD2 (5 bases each). Deletions cut 7 bases from V and 3 bases from J, with 16 bases between. Germline CDR1 MNHNS, CDR2 SASEGT. The CDR3 contains 14 residues. The CDR3 protein is CASTNPGRIYEQYF. Written as DNA, the CDR3 is TGTGCCAGCACAAATCCGGGACGGATCTACGAGCAGTACTTC.

This clonotype was observed at least ten times. This chain links TRBV10-3 with TRBJ2-3; tentatively, D is TRBD1 (5 bases). The germline gives CDR1 ENHRY, CDR2 SYGVKD. The CDR3 sequence is 14 residues long. Trimming took off 4 bases at V and 3 bases at J, with 11 bases between the two ends. The CDR3 nucleotides read TGTGCCATCAGTGTTCAGGGTGGGACAGATACGCAGTATTTT. Its protein product is CAISVQGGTDTQYF.

The V call is TRBV5-1, the J call TRBJ1-2; no firm D call. The CDR3 consists of 14 residues. V lost 0 bases, J lost 0 bases, and 6 bases lay in between. The germline V gene encodes CDR1 SGHRS and CDR2 YFSETQ. The CDR3 protein is CASSLDDPNYGYTF. The CDR3 nucleotides read TGCGCCAGCAGCTTGGACGATCCTAACTATGGCTACACCTTC.

This clonotype was seen ten or more times. The rearrangement joins TRBV11-1 to TRBJ2-1; D is tentatively TRBD1 or TRBD2 (6 bases each). V was trimmed by 4 bases and J by 4 bases, leaving 11 bases between them. Germline lookup yields CDR1 SGHAT and CDR2 FQDESV (reference sequence). This CDR3 has 14 residues. CDR3 sequence reads: CASSWGASYNEQFF. CDR3 sequence (DNA): TGTGCCAGCAGCTGGGGGGCCTCATACAATGAGCAGTTCTTC.

There are a few counts of this clonotype. V and J are TRBV6-1 and TRBJ1-2; D is uncertain. Germline CDR1 and CDR2: MNHNS and SASEGT. The CDR3 sequence is 14 residues long. The ends were cut back, 2 bases at V and 4 bases at J, with 11 bases in the middle. Written as DNA, the CDR3 is TGTGCCAGCAGTGAAATCGACACGAGCTATGGCTACACCTTC. This gives the protein CASSEIDTSYGYTF.